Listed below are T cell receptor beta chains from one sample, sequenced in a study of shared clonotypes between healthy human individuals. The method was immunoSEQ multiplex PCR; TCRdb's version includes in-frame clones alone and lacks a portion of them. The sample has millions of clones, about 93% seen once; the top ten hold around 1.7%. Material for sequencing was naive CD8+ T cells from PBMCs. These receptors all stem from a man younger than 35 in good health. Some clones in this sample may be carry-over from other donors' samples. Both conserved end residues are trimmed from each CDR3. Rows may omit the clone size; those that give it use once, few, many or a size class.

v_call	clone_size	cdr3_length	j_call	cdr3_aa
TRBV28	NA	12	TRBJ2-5	ASRVHRIQETQY
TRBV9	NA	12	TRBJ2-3	ASSLRLASDTQY
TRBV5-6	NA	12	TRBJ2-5	ASSWEPLQETQY
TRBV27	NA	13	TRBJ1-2	ASSFGPWGSVGYT
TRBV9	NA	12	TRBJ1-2	ASSVGQGNYGYT
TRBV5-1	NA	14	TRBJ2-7	ASSPRGGQGSYEQY
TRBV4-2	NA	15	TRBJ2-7	ASSQDFYTWDEDEQY
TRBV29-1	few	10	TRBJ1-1	SVVTGTAEAF
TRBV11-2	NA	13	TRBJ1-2	ASSLVTQGNYGYT
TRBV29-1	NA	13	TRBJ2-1	SVVLGLAGFKEQF
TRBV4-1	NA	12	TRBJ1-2	ASSPIGGNYGYT
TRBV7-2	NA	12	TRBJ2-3	ASSDSPRRDTQY
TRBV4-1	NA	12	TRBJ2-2	ASSLRDDGGELF
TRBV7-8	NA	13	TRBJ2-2	ASSFSGRENGELF
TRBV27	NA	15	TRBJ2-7	ASSLVVPSGSSYEQY
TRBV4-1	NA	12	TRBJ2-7	ASSQGTSVYEQY
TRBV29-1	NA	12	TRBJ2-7	SVETRGPAYEQY
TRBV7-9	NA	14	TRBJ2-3	ASSSPIGGGTDTQY
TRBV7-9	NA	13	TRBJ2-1	ASSASGSRNNEQF
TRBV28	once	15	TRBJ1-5	ASSLRTGIISNQPQH
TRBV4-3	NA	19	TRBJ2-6	ASSQDRDRGLTISGANVLT
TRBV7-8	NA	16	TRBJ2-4	ASSSGVADRKAKNIQY
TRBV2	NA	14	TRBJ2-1	ASRRTSGIVVDEQF
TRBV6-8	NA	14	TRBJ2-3	ASRRTRRGRTDTQY
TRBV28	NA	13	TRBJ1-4	ASSYTVSLSEKLF
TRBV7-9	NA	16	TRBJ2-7	ASSGWLSGERRDSEQY
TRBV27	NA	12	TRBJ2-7	ASSPFLPTGSEY
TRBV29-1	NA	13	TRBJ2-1	SVDSRDRVYNEQF
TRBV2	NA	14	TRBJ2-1	ASSEAGWGLSNEQF
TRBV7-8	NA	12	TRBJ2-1	ASSLASGIDEQF
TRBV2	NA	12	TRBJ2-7	ASKGWESSYEQY